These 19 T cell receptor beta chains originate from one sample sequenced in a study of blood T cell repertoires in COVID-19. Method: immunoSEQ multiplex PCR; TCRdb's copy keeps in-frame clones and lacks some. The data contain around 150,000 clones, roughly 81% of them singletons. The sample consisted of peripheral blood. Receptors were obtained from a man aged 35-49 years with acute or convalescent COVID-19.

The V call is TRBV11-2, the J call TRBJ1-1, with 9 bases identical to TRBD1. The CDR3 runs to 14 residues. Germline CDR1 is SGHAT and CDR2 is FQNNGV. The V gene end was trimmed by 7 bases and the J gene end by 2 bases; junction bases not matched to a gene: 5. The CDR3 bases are TGTGCCAGCACCACACAGGGGGCAAACACTGAAGCTTTCTTT. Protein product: CASTTQGANTEAFF.

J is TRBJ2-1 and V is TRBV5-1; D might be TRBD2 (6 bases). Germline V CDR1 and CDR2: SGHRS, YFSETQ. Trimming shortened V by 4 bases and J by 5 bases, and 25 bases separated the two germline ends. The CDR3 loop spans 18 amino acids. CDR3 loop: CASSPALGLNNADNEQFF. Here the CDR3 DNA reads TGCGCCAGCAGCCCTGCCCTGGGACTCAACAATGCTGACAATGAGCAGTTCTTC.

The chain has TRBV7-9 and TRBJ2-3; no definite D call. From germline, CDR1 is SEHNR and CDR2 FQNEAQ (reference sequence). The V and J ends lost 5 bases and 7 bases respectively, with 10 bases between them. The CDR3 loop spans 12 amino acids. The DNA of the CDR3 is TGTGCCAGCAGCCCCCCCTCTAATACGCAGTATTTT. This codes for CASSPPSNTQYF.

The CDR3 region has the DNA TGTGCCAGCAGCTTAGGGTTGCTAGCGAAGAATGAGCAGTTCTTC. Its translation: CASSLGLLAKNEQFF. The chain carries TRBV7-2 and TRBJ2-1, with D possibly TRBD2 on 6 matching bases. This CDR3 is built from 15 residues. The V end lost 1 base, the J end lost 7 bases, and 14 bases lay between the germline ends. The germline V gene has CDR1 SGHTA and CDR2 FQGNSA.

For the CDR3, the DNA is TGTGCCAGCAGCCAAGCCGGACAGGGAGGGGTGAGGGCTTTCTTT. Translating it yields CASSQAGQGGVRAFF. This chain uses TRBV3-1 (or the pseudogene TRBV3-2) with TRBJ1-1; 8 nucleotides agree with TRBD1. The CDR3 is 15 amino acids. Germline-derived CDR1 and CDR2 are LGHDT and YNNKEL (reference sequence). Germline trimming cut 1 base from V and 11 bases from J; bases unmatched to any gene: 12.

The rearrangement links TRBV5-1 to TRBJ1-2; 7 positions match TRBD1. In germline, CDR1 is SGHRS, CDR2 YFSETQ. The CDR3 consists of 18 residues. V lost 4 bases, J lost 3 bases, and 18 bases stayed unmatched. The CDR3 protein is CASSPNYKTGFSDYGYTF. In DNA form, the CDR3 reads TGCGCCAGCAGCCCGAATTATAAGACAGGGTTCTCCGACTATGGCTACACCTTC.

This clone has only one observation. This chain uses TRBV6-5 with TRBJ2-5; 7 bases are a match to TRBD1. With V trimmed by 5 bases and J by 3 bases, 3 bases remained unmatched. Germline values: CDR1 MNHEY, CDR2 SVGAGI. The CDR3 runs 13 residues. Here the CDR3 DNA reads TGTGCCAGCAGTACGGGGACAGAAGAGACCCAGTACTTC. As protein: CASSTGTEETQYF.

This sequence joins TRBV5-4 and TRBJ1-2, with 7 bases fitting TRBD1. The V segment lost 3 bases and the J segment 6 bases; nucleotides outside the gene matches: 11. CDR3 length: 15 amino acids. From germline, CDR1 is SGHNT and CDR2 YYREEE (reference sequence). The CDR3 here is CASSSLKTGVHGYTF. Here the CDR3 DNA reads TGTGCCAGCAGCTCCCTAAAAACAGGGGTCCATGGCTACACCTTC.

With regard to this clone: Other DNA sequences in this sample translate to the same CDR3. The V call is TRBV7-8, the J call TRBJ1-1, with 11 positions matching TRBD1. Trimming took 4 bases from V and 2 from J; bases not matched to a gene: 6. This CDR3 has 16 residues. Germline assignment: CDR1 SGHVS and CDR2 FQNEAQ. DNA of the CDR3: TGTGCCAGCAGCTCCAGGGACAGGGGGTCTAACACTGAAGCTTTCTTT. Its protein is CASSSRDRGSNTEAFF.

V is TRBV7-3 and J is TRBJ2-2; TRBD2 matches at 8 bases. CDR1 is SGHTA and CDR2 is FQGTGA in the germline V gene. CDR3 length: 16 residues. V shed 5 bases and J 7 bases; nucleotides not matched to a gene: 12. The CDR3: CASSQSRGGAGGELFF. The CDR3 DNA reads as TGTGCCAGCAGCCAAAGCCGGGGGGGCGCCGGCGGGGAGCTGTTTTTT.

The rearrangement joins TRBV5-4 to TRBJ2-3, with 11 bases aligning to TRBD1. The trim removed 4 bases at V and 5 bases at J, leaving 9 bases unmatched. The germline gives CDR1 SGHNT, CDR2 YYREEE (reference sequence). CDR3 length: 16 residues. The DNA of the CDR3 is TGTGCCAGCAGCCATGCACCGGGACAGGGGGTAGATACGCAGTATTTT. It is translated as CASSHAPGQGVDTQYF.

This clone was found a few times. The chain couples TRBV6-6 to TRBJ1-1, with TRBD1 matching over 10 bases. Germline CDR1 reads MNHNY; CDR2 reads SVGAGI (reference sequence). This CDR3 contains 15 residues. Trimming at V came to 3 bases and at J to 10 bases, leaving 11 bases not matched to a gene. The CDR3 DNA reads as TGTGCCAGCAGTTATCCACCGGGACAGGGGCAGGCAGCTTTCTTT. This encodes CASSYPPGQGQAAFF.

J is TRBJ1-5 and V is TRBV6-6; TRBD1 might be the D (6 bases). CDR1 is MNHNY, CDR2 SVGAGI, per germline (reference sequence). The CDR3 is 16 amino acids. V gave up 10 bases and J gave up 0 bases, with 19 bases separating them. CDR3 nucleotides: TGTGCCACCAAAAGGACAGAATCTTATAGCAATCAGCCCCAGCATTTT. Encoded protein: CATKRTESYSNQPQHF.

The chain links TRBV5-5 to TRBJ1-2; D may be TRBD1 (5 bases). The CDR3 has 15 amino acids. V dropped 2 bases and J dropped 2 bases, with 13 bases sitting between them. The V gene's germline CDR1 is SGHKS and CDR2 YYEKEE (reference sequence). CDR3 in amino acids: CASSFLDRPNYGYTF. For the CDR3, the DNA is TGTGCCAGCAGCTTTCTTGACAGACCCAACTATGGCTACACCTTC.

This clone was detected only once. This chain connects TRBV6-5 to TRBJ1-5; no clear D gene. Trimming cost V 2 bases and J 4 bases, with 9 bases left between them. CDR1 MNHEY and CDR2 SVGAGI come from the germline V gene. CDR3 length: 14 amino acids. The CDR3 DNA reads TGTGCCAGCAGTTACGATGGACTAAATCAGCCCCAGCATTTT. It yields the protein CASSYDGLNQPQHF.

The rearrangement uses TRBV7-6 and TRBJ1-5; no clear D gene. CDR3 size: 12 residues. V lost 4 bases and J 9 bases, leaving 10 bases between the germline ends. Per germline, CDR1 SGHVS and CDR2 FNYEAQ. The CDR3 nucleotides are TGTGCCAGCAGCTCCAGAGAGGGGCCCCAGCATTTT. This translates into CASSSREGPQHF.

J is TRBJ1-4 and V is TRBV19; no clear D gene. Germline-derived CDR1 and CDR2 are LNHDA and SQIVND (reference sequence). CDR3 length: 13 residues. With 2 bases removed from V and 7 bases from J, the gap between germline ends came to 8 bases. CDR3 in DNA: TGTGCCAGTAGTATAATCTACGGTGAAAAACTGTTTTTT. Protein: CASSIIYGEKLFF.

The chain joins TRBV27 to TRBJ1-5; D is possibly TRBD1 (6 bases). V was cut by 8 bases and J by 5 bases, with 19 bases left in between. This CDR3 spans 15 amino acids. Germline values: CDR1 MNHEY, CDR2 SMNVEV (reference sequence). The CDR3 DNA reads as TGTGCCAGCCTTCTCACTTGGGAGGGGGATCAGCCCCAGCATTTT. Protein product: CASLLTWEGDQPQHF.

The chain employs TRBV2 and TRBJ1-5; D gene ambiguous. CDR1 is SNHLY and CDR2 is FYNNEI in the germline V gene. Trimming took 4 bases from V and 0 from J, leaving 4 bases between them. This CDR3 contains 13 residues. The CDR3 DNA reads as TGTGCCAGCAGTGTGTATAGCAATCAGCCCCAGCATTTT. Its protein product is CASSVYSNQPQHF. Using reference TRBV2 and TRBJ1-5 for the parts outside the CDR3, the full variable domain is EPEVTQTPSHQVTQMGQEVILRCVPISNHLYFYWYRQILGQKVEFLVSFYNNEISEKSEIFDDQFSVERPDGSNFTLKIRSTKLEDSAMYFCASSVYSNQPQHFGDGTRLSIL.